This TCR beta chain was recorded in a study of T cells in Graves' hyperthyroidism and ophthalmopathy. V dropped 0 bases and J dropped 1 base, with 20 bases sitting between them. The CDR3 totals 19 residues. Germline V gene sequence: CDR1 SGDLS, CDR2 YYNGEE. Authors of the study amplified TCR beta CDR3 regions from RNA transcripts. TCR CDR3 regions were first amplified by RT-PCR with HTBI primers. Each CDR3 protein is one row after TCRdb ran MiXCR on the multiplex PCR reads. The table has over 700,000 distinct CDR3 sequences, roughly 20% seen once. The source material was blood. This sequence joins TRBV9 and TRBJ2-1, with TRBD2 as a possible D gene (7 bases). The sequence was collected from a woman in her fifties or sixties with Graves' hyperthyroidism that later progressed to Graves' ophthalmopathy. CDR3 residues: CASSVVGAGRGRSYNEQFF. The CDR3 DNA is TGTGCCAGCAGCGTAGTGGGGGCCGGGCGGGGGAGATCCTACAATGAGCAGTTCTTC.